This T cell receptor beta chain was sequenced in a study of blood T cell repertoires in COVID-19. TCRdb's table, derived via immunoSEQ multiplex PCR, lists solely in-frame clones and lacks some. Here the sample spans under 300,000 clones, approximately 91% being singletons. CDR3 size: 15 residues. Trimming removed 6 bases from V and 2 bases from J, with 17 bases in between. In germline, CDR1 is MNHEY, CDR2 SMNVEV (reference sequence). The V call is TRBV27, the J call TRBJ2-7, with D tentatively TRBD1 (5 bases). The receptor's source is a woman in her thirties or forties who had recovered from COVID-19. The sample comprised PBMCs or T cells enriched from blood (not recorded which). The CDR3 region is CASSREWGSTYEQYF. CDR3 bases: TGTGCCAGCAGCCGCGAGTGGGGCTCGACCTACGAGCAGTACTTC.